This TCR beta chain was retrieved from a study of blood T cell repertoires in COVID-19 (dated by TCRdb to about 2020). Some background on the complete study: Samples covering the acute and convalescent phases of COVID-19 were provided by collaborators in the United States, Italy and Spain. The prospective study material was composed of cDNA or gDNA derived from T cells, B-cell-depleted T cells, or PBMCs. Subjects who had been exposed to COVID-19, were actively infected with it, or had recovered from it provided the deeply sampled blood TCRbeta repertoires that made up the dataset. A freely available public database, intended as a resource for researchers studying the immune response to SARS-CoV-2, is where the repertoires were released. Samples came from the ongoing ImmuneRACE study (first 160 participants) plus 1,254 subjects from 6 global collaborators. The sample metadata nearly always contained a de-identified subject ID, COVID-19 status, age in years and sex. Where available, HLA class I and class II types were obtained from metadata supplied by the sample provider rather than from assay-based typing.

Collaborating institutions collected whole blood in K2EDTA tubes following their own protocols. Collaborator samples were shipped for TCRbeta analysis as frozen whole blood, isolated PBMCs, or DNA extracted from either sample type. Concerning this clone: It lacks a known antigen. Base qualities are not at hand, and no much larger clone is one base apart.

Study-level results and caveats: The amount of clinical and demographic metadata varied by source and participant and was provided uncurated.

TCRbeta CDR3 regions were amplified from genomic DNA using the immunoSEQ Assay, a bias-controlled multiplex PCR. Per the source publication's procedure: Nucleated cell counts per sample were estimated from amplification of reference gene primers within the assay. To quantify the absolute abundance of each unique TCRbeta CDR3 rearrangement, sequence reads were collapsed and filtered. Productive Simpson clonality was computed per sample as the square root of Simpson's diversity index over productive rearrangements. The clones in this table, taken by TCRdb from immuneACCESS, are in-frame only. Not every clone is retained; where verified, under half of the shortfall comes from an unresolved V gene, and the cause of the rest is unknown. Clonal size and the V and J genes are those of that table, whereas D and trimming came from the DNA. This sample has around 140,000 clones in its table, and about 83% of those were observed once. 16% of the sample rests with the top ten.

Spanning cysteine to phenylalanine, the CDR3 consists of 16 amino acids. The sequence is cut down to CDR3 DNA, 48 bases in frame from base 1. CDR1 SGHRS and CDR2 YFSETQ are derived from the germline V gene. Cut back by 2 bases and 1 base, the V and J ends lie 13 bases apart. The clonotype comes from a man aged 50 to 59 with acute or convalescent COVID-19. The material sequenced was peripheral blood. The V gene is TRBV5-1 and the J gene is TRBJ2-1; the D gene is possibly TRBD2, with 6 bases matching. In nucleotide form, the sequence is TGCGCCAGCAGCTTTGAGACGGGAGTTTCCTACAATGAGCAGTTCTTC. Its protein reads: CASSFETGVSYNEQFF.